This T cell receptor beta chain is drawn from a study of cytomegalovirus exposure and HLA in healthy donors. Germline CDR1 reads GTSNPN; CDR2 reads SVGIG (reference sequence). The CDR3 consists of 12 residues. V was cut by 8 bases and J by 5 bases, with 14 bases left in between. The study ran its PCR with 60 Vbeta and 13 Jbeta primers. Assay: immunoSEQ multiplex PCR; the TCRdb copy retains only in-frame clones and omits some. The data contain under 70,000 clones, around 74% of them singletons. Sequencing input: PBMCs. This chain uses TRBV30 with TRBJ2-3; possible D gene TRBD2, 7 bases. The sequence was obtained from a male donor in good health and CMV-seropositive. This CDR3 reads CAGGATEDTQYF. The CDR3 bases are TGTGCCGGGGGGGCAACTGAAGATACGCAGTATTTT.